The clone carrying this TCR beta chain was picked up a small number of times. What it binds is not known. The investigators reverse transcribed all of the isolated RNA, so they sequenced expressed TCRB transcripts. Only in-frame clones appear in the TCRdb table, and some are missing; sequencing was by immunoSEQ multiplex PCR. The sample includes some 270,000 clones, less than 15% of them seen just once. This specimen belongs to a study of beta chain features in type 1 diabetes. General study findings and limits: Researchers report that Type 1 diabetes patients had moderately but significantly shorter TCRB CDR3s across all four CD4+ subsets. It was possible that PCR favored shorter templates, equally so in patients and controls. The similarity of naive, central memory and Treg TCRB repertoires appeared greater among patients than among healthy donors.

The sequence came from a woman between 40 and 50 years old in good health. The source material was naive CD4+ T cells from blood.

The CDR3 DNA reads as TGTGCCAGCACTATCCGAGAGACCCAGTACTTC. Translating gives CASTIRETQYF. This rearrangement joins TRBV2 to TRBJ2-5; the D is unclear. CDR1 and CDR2 from the germline V gene are SNHLY and FYNNEI. V was cut by 7 bases and J by 4 bases, with 7 bases left in between. There are 11 residues in the CDR3.